The T cell receptor (beta chain) under discussion was sequenced for a study of brain T cells in children with intractable seizures. Sequencing was performed with immunoSEQ multiplex PCR; in TCRdb, only in-frame clones are kept and a portion is missing. The sample has around 44,000 clones, around 90% seen once. This sequence was found in a girl aged 2 to 10 with tuberous sclerosis and intractable seizures. The sequences come from peripheral blood, collected at surgery.

CDR3 residues: CASSQVTGRYNSPLHF. CDR3 bases: TGCGCCAGCAGCCAAGTAACAGGGAGGTATAATTCACCCCTCCACTTT. The rearrangement links TRBV4-1 to TRBJ1-6; tentatively, D is TRBD1 (6 bases). Germline V gene sequence: CDR1 MGHRA, CDR2 YSYEKL. The CDR3 has 16 amino acids. V lost 1 base, J lost 4 bases, and 11 bases lay in between.